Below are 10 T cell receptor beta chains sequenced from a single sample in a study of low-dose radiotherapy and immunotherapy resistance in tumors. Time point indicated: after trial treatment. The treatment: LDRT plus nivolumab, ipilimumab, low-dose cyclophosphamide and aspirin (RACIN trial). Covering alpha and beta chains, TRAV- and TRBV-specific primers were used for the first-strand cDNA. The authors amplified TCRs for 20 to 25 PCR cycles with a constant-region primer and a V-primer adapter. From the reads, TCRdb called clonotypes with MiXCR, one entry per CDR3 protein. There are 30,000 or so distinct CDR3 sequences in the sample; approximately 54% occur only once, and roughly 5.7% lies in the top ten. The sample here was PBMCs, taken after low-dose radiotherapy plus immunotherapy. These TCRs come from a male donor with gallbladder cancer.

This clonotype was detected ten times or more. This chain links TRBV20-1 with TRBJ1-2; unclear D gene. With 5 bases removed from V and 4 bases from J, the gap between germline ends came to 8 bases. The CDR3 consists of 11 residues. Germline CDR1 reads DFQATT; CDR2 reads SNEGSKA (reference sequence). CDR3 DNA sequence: TGCAGTGCTCCCCCCTCCTATGGCTACACCTTC. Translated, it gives CSAPPSYGYTF.

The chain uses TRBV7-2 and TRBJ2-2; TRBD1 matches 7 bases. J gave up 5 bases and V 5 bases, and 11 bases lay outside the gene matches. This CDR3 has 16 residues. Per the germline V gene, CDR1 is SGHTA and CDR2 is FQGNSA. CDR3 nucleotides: TGTGCCAGCAGCACCCCCGGCAGGGGGAGTACCGGGGAGCTGTTTTTT. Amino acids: CASSTPGRGSTGELFF. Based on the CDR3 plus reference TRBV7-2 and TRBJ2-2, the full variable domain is GAGVSQSPSNKVTEKGKDVELRCDPISGHTALYWYRQSLGQGLEFLIYFQGNSAPDKSGLPSDRFSAERTGGSVSTLTIQRTQQEDSAVYLCASSTPGRGSTGELFFGEGSRLTVL.

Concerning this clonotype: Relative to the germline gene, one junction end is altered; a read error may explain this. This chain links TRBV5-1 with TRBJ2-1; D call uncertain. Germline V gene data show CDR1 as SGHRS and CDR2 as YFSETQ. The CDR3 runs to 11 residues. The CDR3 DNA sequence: TGCGGCAGCACAGCTAGTGATGAGCAGTTCTTC. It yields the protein CGSTASDEQFF.

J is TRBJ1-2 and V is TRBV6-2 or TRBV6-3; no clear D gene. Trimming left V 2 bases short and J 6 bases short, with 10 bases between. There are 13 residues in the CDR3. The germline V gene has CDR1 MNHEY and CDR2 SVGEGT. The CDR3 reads CASSYETRHGYTF. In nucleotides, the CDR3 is TGTGCCAGCAGTTACGAGACCAGGCATGGCTACACCTTC.

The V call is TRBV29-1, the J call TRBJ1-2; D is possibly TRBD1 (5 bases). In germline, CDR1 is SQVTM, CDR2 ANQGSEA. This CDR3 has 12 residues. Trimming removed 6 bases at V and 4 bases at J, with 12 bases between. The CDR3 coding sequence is TGCAGCGTGGAGCCCGGGACCTATGGCTACACCTTC. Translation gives CSVEPGTYGYTF.

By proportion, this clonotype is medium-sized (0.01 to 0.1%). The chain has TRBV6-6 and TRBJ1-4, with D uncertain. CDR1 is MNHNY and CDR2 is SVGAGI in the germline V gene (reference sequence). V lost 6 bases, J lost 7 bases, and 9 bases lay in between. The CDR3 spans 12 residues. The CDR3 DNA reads TGTGCCAGCAGGGGGAAATCTGAAAAACTGTTTTTT. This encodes CASRGKSEKLFF.

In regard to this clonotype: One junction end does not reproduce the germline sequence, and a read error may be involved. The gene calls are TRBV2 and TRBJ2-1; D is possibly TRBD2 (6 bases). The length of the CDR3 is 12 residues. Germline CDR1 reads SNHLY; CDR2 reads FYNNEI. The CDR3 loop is CGSSVGGDEQFF. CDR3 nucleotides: TGTGGCAGCAGTGTAGGAGGGGATGAGCAGTTCTTC.

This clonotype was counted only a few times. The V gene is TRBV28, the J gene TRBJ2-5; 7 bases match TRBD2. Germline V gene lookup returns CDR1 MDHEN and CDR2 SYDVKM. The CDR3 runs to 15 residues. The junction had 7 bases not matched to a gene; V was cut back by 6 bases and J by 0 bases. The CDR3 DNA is TGTGCCAGCAGCACCTCACTAGCGAACCAAGAGACCCAGTACTTC. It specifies CASSTSLANQETQYF.

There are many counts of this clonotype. The CDR3: CASSPGGQNSNQPQHF. In nucleotides, the CDR3 is TGTGCCAGCTCACCAGGGGGACAAAATAGCAATCAGCCCCAGCATTTT. V gene TRBV18 combines with J gene TRBJ1-5; tentatively, D is TRBD1 (6 bases). The V end lost 2 bases, the J end lost 0 bases, and 11 bases lay between the germline ends. The CDR3 has 16 residues. The V gene's germline CDR1 is KGHSH and CDR2 LQKENI.

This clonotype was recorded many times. The CDR3 bases are TGTGCTAGTGGCCCCCCAGCCCACGATGAGCAGTTCTTC. Translated: CASGPPAHDEQFF. The chain is built from TRBV12-5 and TRBJ2-1, with D unclear. The CDR3 consists of 13 residues. The V and J ends lost 6 bases and 8 bases respectively, with 14 bases between them. The V gene's germline CDR1 is LGHNT and CDR2 FRNRAP.